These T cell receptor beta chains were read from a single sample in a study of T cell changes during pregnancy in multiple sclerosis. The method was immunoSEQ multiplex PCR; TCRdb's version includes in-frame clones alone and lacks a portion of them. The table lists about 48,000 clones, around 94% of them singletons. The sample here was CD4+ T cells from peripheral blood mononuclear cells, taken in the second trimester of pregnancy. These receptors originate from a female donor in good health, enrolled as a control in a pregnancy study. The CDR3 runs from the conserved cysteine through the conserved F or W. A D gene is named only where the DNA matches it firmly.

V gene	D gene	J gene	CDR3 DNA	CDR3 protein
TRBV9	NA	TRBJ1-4	TGTGCCAGCAGCTTCCAGGGCAGTTCGAATGAAAAACTGTTTTTT	CASSFQGSSNEKLFF
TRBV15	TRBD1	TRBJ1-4	TGTGCCACCAGCAGAAGACAGGGCGAGGGGGAAAAACTGTTTTTT	CATSRRQGEGEKLFF
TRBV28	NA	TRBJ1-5	TGTGCCAGCAGTTTTGGACAACGGTGGGAACAGCCCCAGCATTTT	CASSFGQRWEQPQHF
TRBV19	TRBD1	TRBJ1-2	TGTGCCAGTACTCCAGGGGACAGGGCGATCTATGGCTACACCTTC	CASTPGDRAIYGYTF
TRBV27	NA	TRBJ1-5	TGTGCCAGCGGGGAGTGGGGCAATCAGCCCCAGCATTTT	CASGEWGNQPQHF
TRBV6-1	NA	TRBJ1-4	TGTGCCAGCAGTGAGCAGGGTACGACAGGAGAACTGTTTTTT	CASSEQGTTGELFF
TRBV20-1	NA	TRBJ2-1	TGCAGTGCTAGAGTCGGGGGTGAGCAGTTCTTC	CSARVGGEQFF
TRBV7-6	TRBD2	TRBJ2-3	TGTGCCAGCAGCTTATCGGGCGGGGGGGCCAGGGGCACAGATACGCAGTATTTT	CASSLSGGGARGTDTQYF
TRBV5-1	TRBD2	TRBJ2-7	TGCGCCAGCAGCTACCAAGCCGGGGGGGGGCTCGAGCAGTACTTC	CASSYQAGGGLEQYF
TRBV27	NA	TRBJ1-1	TGTGCCAGCAGTTTTCATCAGGGAACAGAAGCTTTCTTT	CASSFHQGTEAFF